The entry that follows covers one TCR beta chain sequence. No antigen is known for it. Genomic DNA belonging to each subset was distributed in equal measure over several immunoSEQ plates. In the source study's methods: ImmunoSEQ output lacked quality scores and full-length reads, limiting matched filtering. Assay: immunoSEQ multiplex PCR; the TCRdb copy retains only in-frame clones and omits some. V and J calls and clone size are those listed in that table; D and trimming were worked out from the DNA. This sample yields about 2.4 million clones, of which over 85% are seen a single time; 0.36% belongs to the top ten. This sample is part of a study of shared clonotypes between healthy human individuals. Looking at the study overall: Each donor had three CD4 naive, three CD4 memory, two CD8 naive and one CD8 memory plate. Regarding the study as a whole: About 5.2% was the fraction of naive CD4 clonotypes found shared across several donors.

Sequencing used naive CD4+ T cells from PBMCs. Subset here: CD45RA+ positively selected. This TCR came from a man aged 18 to 30 in good health. Some clones in this sample may be carry-over from other donors' samples.

The CDR3 region has the DNA TGCAGTGCAGGGCGACTAAGCGGGCAGTTCTTC. It yields the protein CSAGRLSGQFF. This chain uses TRBV20-1 with TRBJ2-1; D is possibly TRBD2 (5 bases). Trimming left V 6 bases short and J 12 bases short, with 15 bases between. CDR1 and CDR2 (germline): DFQATT, SNEGSKA (reference sequence). The CDR3 extends over 11 amino acids.